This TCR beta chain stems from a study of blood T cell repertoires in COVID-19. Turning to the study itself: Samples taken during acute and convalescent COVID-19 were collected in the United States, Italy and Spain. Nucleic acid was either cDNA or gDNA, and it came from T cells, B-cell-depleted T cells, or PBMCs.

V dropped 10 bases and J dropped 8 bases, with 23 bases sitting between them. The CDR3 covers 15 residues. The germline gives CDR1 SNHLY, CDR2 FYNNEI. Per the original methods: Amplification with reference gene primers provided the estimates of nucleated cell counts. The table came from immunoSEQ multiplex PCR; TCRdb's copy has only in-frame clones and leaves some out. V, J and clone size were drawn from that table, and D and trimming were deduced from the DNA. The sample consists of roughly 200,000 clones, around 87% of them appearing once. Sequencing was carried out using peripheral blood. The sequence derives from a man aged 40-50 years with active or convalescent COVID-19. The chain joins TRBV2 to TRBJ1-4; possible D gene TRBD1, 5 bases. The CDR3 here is CATSPGHLDKEKLFF. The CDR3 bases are TGTGCCACATCCCCTGGACATCTAGACAAGGAAAAACTGTTTTTT. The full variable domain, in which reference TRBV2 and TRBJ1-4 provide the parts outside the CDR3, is EPEVTQTPSHQVTQMGQEVILRCVPISNHLYFYWYRQILGQKVEFLVSFYNNEISEKSEIFDDQFSVERPDGSNFTLKIRSTKLEDSAMYFCATSPGHLDKEKLFFGSGTQLSVL.